Each of the 16 T cell receptor beta chains below was sequenced from the same sample in a study of T cell responses to AZD1222 COVID-19 vaccine. The assay was immunoSEQ multiplex PCR, and TCRdb's table has in-frame clones only and misses some. The sample includes roughly 190,000 clones, just over 90% of them seen just once. This specimen was peripheral blood, taken 28 days after the second AZD1222 dose. These receptors were obtained from an adult who received the AZD1222 COVID-19 vaccine.

The genes are TRBV7-9 and TRBJ1-1, with D possibly matching TRBD1 (5 bases). The germline V gene encodes CDR1 SEHNR and CDR2 FQNEAQ (reference sequence). The V end was cut by 1 base, the J end by 7 bases, with 13 bases between. The CDR3 is 14 amino acids. The CDR3: CASSLVGRGGEAFF. The DNA of the CDR3 is TGTGCCAGCAGCTTAGTAGGACGGGGGGGTGAAGCTTTCTTT.

The rearrangement links TRBV12-3 or TRBV12-4 to TRBJ2-7; tentative D call: TRBD1 (5 bases). This CDR3 contains 13 residues. Trimming shortened V by 7 bases and J by 6 bases, and 16 bases separated the two germline ends. Written as DNA, the CDR3 is TGTGCCAGCACCTTAGGGGTCCTGGGCGAGCAGTACTTC. It yields the protein CASTLGVLGEQYF.

This CDR3 reads CASSLGGSSYNEQFF. The CDR3 nucleotides are TGTGCCAGCAGCTTAGGGGGGAGCTCCTACAATGAGCAGTTCTTC. The V gene is TRBV11-3, the J gene TRBJ2-1; possibly TRBD1 or TRBD2 for D (5 bases each). Germline CDR1 reads SGHNT; CDR2 reads YENEEA. The CDR3 has 15 residues. V gave up 1 base and J gave up 0 bases, with 7 bases separating them.

The chain uses TRBV3-1 (or the pseudogene TRBV3-2) and TRBJ1-5, with a weak D call TRBD1 (6 bases). Germline CDR1 and CDR2: LGHDT and YNNKEL (reference sequence). V lost 4 bases to trimming and J lost 6 bases, with 19 bases between them. CDR3 size: 16 residues. The CDR3 bases are TGTGCCAGCAGCCCTCAAGGGCCAGGGGTGATTCAGCCCCAGCATTTT. It codes for CASSPQGPGVIQPQHF.

This clone was seen once. CDR3 DNA sequence: TGTGCCAGCAGCTTAAGACCGACAGGCGGAGAGACCCAGTACTTC. It encodes CASSLRPTGGETQYF. This chain uses TRBV7-2 with TRBJ2-5, with a possible D match to TRBD1 (6 bases). The germline V and J ends were trimmed by 2 bases and 4 bases, with 14 bases remaining between them. Germline lookup yields CDR1 SGHTA and CDR2 FQGNSA. The CDR3 runs to 15 residues. The variable domain in full, with the rest retrieved from reference TRBV7-2 and TRBJ2-5, is GAGVSQSPSNKVTEKGKDVELRCDPISGHTALYWYRQSLGQGLEFLIYFQGNSAPDKSGLPSDRFSAERTGGSVSTLTIQRTQQEDSAVYLCASSLRPTGGETQYFGPGTRLLVL.

The CDR3 reads CASSYEHLAQSETQYF. For the CDR3, the DNA is TGTGCCAGCAGCTACGAACATCTAGCGCAGTCGGAGACCCAGTACTTC. This chain connects TRBV5-4 to TRBJ2-5; tentatively, D is TRBD2 (6 bases). CDR1 is SGHNT, CDR2 YYREEE, per germline (reference sequence). This CDR3 has 16 amino acids. Trimming stripped 3 bases from V and 5 bases from J, with 20 bases between.

J is TRBJ1-4 and V is TRBV10-2, with unresolved D. The CDR3 totals 14 residues. The germline CDR1 and CDR2 sequences are WSHSY and SAAADI. The V and J ends lost 10 bases and 0 bases respectively, with 12 bases between them. The DNA for the CDR3 is TGCGCCACATCCGGCTTTTCAACTAATGAAAAACTGTTTTTT. Translated: CATSGFSTNEKLFF.

The chain couples TRBV4-1 to TRBJ2-2, with TRBD2 matching 10 bases. The ends lost 0 bases at V and 4 bases at J; junction bases unmatched: 8. The CDR3 loop spans 18 amino acids. Germline CDR1 is MGHRA and CDR2 is YSYEKL. CDR3 residues: CASSQDRGTSASTGELFF. DNA of the CDR3: TGCGCCAGCAGCCAAGATCGCGGGACTAGCGCCTCCACCGGGGAGCTGTTTTTT.

V gene TRBV7-9 combines with J gene TRBJ2-2; D ambiguous. The V end was cut by 4 bases, the J end by 1 base, with 10 bases between. This CDR3 has 15 amino acids. The germline gives CDR1 SEHNR, CDR2 FQNEAQ (reference sequence). CDR3 nucleotides: TGTGCCAGCAGCTCAACGGATAAGAACACCGGGGAGCTGTTTTTT. Translated, it gives CASSSTDKNTGELFF. Complete variable domain (other parts from reference TRBV7-9 and TRBJ2-2): DTGVSQNPRHKITKRGQNVTFRCDPISEHNRLYWYRQTLGQGPEFLTYFQNEAQLEKSRLLSDRFSAERPKGSFSTLEIQRTEQGDSAMYLCASSSTDKNTGELFFGEGSRLTVL.

The chain has TRBV10-2 and TRBJ1-4; D possibly corresponds to TRBD1 (6 bases). V lost 5 bases, J lost 9 bases, and 19 bases lay in between. Germline V lookup: CDR1 WSHSY, CDR2 SAAADI. The CDR3 covers 15 residues. The CDR3 DNA reads TGCGCCAGCAGTATAGACAGGTTGGGAGAGAAAAAACTGTTTTTT. Protein product: CASSIDRLGEKKLFF.

The V and J genes are TRBV7-9 and TRBJ2-3; possibly TRBD1 for D (6 bases). Germline CDR1 reads SEHNR; CDR2 reads FQNEAQ (reference sequence). Trimming cost V 5 bases and J 5 bases, with 17 bases left between them. This CDR3 is built from 15 residues. CDR3 DNA: TGTGCCAGCAGCCCCTACAGGGTTCAGGGAGATACGCAGTATTTT. Protein: CASSPYRVQGDTQYF.

The genes are TRBV7-6 and TRBJ2-1, with TRBD1 as a possible D gene (5 bases). Trimming removed 2 bases from V and 4 bases from J, with 9 bases in between. The CDR3 length is 14 residues. Germline CDR1 and CDR2: SGHVS and FNYEAQ. Written as DNA, the CDR3 is TGTGCCAGCAGCTTATTGGCAGGGTACAATGAGCAGTTCTTC. Encoded protein: CASSLLAGYNEQFF. Supplemented by reference TRBV7-6 and TRBJ2-1, the full variable domain reads GAGVSQSPRYKVTKRGQDVALRCDPISGHVSLYWYRQALGQGPEFLTYFNYEAQQDKSGLPNDRFSAERPEGSISTLTIQRTEQRDSAMYRCASSLLAGYNEQFFGPGTRLTVL.

The chain couples TRBV30 to TRBJ2-1, with 8 bases that match TRBD2. The junction had 6 bases not matched to a gene; V was cut back by 2 bases and J by 6 bases. The V gene's germline CDR1 is GTSNPN and CDR2 SVGIG (reference sequence). The CDR3 sequence is 14 residues long. The CDR3 sequence is CAWSLAGGLNEQFF. The CDR3 region has the DNA TGTGCCTGGAGTCTGGCGGGAGGACTCAATGAGCAGTTCTTC.

CDR3 loop: CASSFQGNSYNSPLHF. In DNA form, the CDR3 reads TGCGCCAGCAGCTTCCAGGGGAACTCCTATAATTCACCCCTCCACTTT. The chain carries TRBV5-1 and TRBJ1-6, with a possible D match to TRBD1 (6 bases). Trimming cost V 2 bases and J 0 bases, with 9 bases left between them. Germline CDR1 reads SGHRS; CDR2 reads YFSETQ. The CDR3 runs 16 residues.

The rearrangement joins TRBV6-1 to TRBJ1-4, with no clear D. The CDR3 loop spans 12 amino acids. V dropped 7 bases and J dropped 7 bases, with 10 bases sitting between them. Germline V gene sequence: CDR1 MNHNS, CDR2 SASEGT. CDR3 amino acids: CASNSGGEKLFF. CDR3 nucleotide sequence: TGTGCCAGCAATTCCGGAGGTGAAAAACTGTTTTTT.

The J gene is TRBJ1-1, the V gene TRBV21-1; TRBD1, the table's D call, was not compared with the DNA. TRBV21-1 is recorded as a pseudogene. The CDR3 extends over 14 amino acids. The DNA of the CDR3 is TGTGCCAGCAGCGCACGACAGGGGAACACTGAAGCTTTCTTT. It is translated as CASSARQGNTEAFF.